This is a list of T cell receptor beta chains from one sample in a study of Graves' ophthalmopathy and Graves' hyperthyroidism. TCRdb processed the multiplex PCR reads anew with MiXCR; each CDR3 protein has one entry. The table records some 400,000 distinct CDR3 sequences, around 19% of them present only once. The source material was peripheral blood. These receptors were collected from a woman aged 18-29 years with Graves' ophthalmopathy. CDR3s include the opening cysteine and the closing phenylalanine or tryptophan. Fields, in order: D gene, clone size, V gene, J gene, CDR3 DNA, CDR3 protein. D genes are given only for firm matches. For some rows the clone size is stated as once, few or many, or as a class when expanded; others skip it.

>-|many|TRBV28|TRBJ1-5
TGTGCCAGCAGCCCCCGGGGGGCTGGTCAGCCCCAGCATTTT
CASSPRGAGQPQHF
>-|few|TRBV7-2|TRBJ2-2
TGTGCCAGCAGCTTAGCGGAGTTGAACACCGGGGAGCTGTTTTTT
CASSLAELNTGELFF
>-|many|TRBV30|TRBJ1-1
TGTGCCTGGAGAGCAGGGTTGGACACTGAAGCTTTCTTT
CAWRAGLDTEAFF
>-|few|TRBV12-3/TRBV12-4|TRBJ2-2
TGTGCCAGTTGGGAAGGAACGGGGGAGCTGTTTTTT
CASWEGTGELFF
>TRBD2|many|TRBV12-3/TRBV12-4|TRBJ2-5
TGTGCCAGCAGTTTAGTCGGACTAGCGGGAGACGGAGAGACCCAGTACTTC
CASSLVGLAGDGETQYF
>TRBD1|many|TRBV27|TRBJ2-7
TGTGCCAGCAGCCCGAGGACAGGCCGACCCTACGAGCAGTACTTC
CASSPRTGRPYEQYF
>TRBD1|-|TRBV12-3/TRBV12-4|TRBJ1-2
TGTGCCAGCAGCAATACCGGGACAGACTATGGCTACACCTTC
CASSNTGTDYGYTF
>TRBD1|many|TRBV4-3|TRBJ2-5
TGCGCCAGCAGCCAAACCCGGGACAGGGGGCAAGAGACCCAGTACTTC
CASSQTRDRGQETQYF
>-|many|TRBV6-2/TRBV6-3|TRBJ2-7
TGTGCCAGCCGTCGAGGGGCCGAGCAGTACTTC
CASRRGAEQYF
>-|many|TRBV11-3|TRBJ2-7
TGTGCCAGCAGATACACAGGAGACTACGAGCAGTACTTC
CASRYTGDYEQYF
>TRBD1|many|TRBV6-2/TRBV6-3|TRBJ2-5
TGTGCCAGCAGTCACAGAACGGACAGGTTTGCAGAGACCCAGTACTTC
CASSHRTDRFAETQYF
>-|many|TRBV12-5|TRBJ1-2
TGTTCCGCCTGCTCGGTGGTATATGGCTACACCTTC
CSACSVVYGYTF
>-|many|TRBV20-1|TRBJ1-6
TGCAGTGCTAGAGATGGTGGGGTAGGAGCTTCACCCCTCCACTTT
CSARDGGVGASPLHF
>TRBD1|many|TRBV18|TRBJ2-7
TGTGCCAGCTCACCCCCGGGACAGGGCGGCGAGCAGTACTTC
CASSPPGQGGEQYF
>-|-|TRBV28|TRBJ1-2
TGTGCCAGCGGGTCGAGAGGGAACTACACCTTC
CASGSRGNYTF
>TRBD1|many|TRBV28|TRBJ1-5
TGTGCCAGCTGTTACAGGGGGAGGCAGCCCCAGCATTTT
CASCYRGRQPQHF
>-|once|TRBV12-5|TRBJ2-2
TGTGCTAGTGGTTCCAACGGTTGGGAGCTGTTTTTT
CASGSNGWELFF
>-|many|TRBV24-1|TRBJ1-2
TGTGCCACCAGTGATAGCACAAAACTCGGTTATGGCTACACCTTC
CATSDSTKLGYGYTF
>-|-|TRBV7-2|TRBJ1-6
TGTGCCAGCAGCTTAGATGGGTGGGGTTCACCCCTCCACTTT
CASSLDGWGSPLHF
>TRBD1|-|TRBV29-1|TRBJ1-1
TGCAGCGTTCGGGCAGGGGGTAACACTGAAGCTTTCTTT
CSVRAGGNTEAFF
>-|-|TRBV3-1|TRBJ2-7
TGTGCCAGCAGCCAAACTAAGGGGGGACAGAGATCCTACGAGCAGTACTTC
CASSQTKGGQRSYEQYF
>-|many|TRBV18|TRBJ2-7
TGTGCCAGCTCAACCCGCAGGGGCTACGAGCAGTACTTC
CASSTRRGYEQYF
>-|many|TRBV12-3/TRBV12-4|TRBJ2-7
TGTGCCAGCAGCCGAGGAGCTGATGTTTCCTACGAGCAGTACTTC
CASSRGADVSYEQYF
>-|many|TRBV15|TRBJ2-7
TGTGCCACCCGTCCGACGGGGCAGGGGCGGTACGAGCAGTACTTC
CATRPTGQGRYEQYF
>-|many|TRBV4-1|TRBJ2-5
TGCGCCAGCAGCCGGCCGACTTATGGTGAGACCCAGTACTTC
CASSRPTYGETQYF
>TRBD2|many|TRBV6-2/TRBV6-3|TRBJ2-7
TGTGCCAGCAAATCTAGCGGGAGATACGAGCAGTACTTC
CASKSSGRYEQYF
>TRBD2|-|TRBV6-2/TRBV6-3|TRBJ2-7
TGTGCCAGCAGTTGGGGACTAGCGGGAACTCACGAGCAGTACTTC
CASSWGLAGTHEQYF
>TRBD2|many|TRBV28|TRBJ2-2
TGTGCCACCTCTGGACTAGCGGTCACCGGGGAGCTGTTTTTT
CATSGLAVTGELFF
>-|many|TRBV7-6|TRBJ2-7
TGTGCCAGCAGCTTGGGTTTTGGAGGGGGCGCGATATCTCCCTACGAGCAGTACTTC
CASSLGFGGGAISPYEQYF
>TRBD1|many|TRBV20-1|TRBJ2-2
TGCAGTGCTAGAGATCCAGGGGGCGCGAACACCGGGGAGCTGTTTTTT
CSARDPGGANTGELFF
>TRBD1|-|TRBV27|TRBJ2-2
TGTGCCAGCAGTTTATCTGCTGGACAGGGTGAAATGATAGGGGCCGGGGAGCTGTTTTTT
CASSLSAGQGEMIGAGELFF
>-|many|TRBV29-1|TRBJ1-2
TGCAGCGTTGAAGATCCGAGCGCTGGTATCCAGGCCTTC
CSVEDPSAGIQAF
>-|many|TRBV18|TRBJ2-7
TGTGCCAGCTCACCACCTAGTCACTACGAGCAGTACTTC
CASSPPSHYEQYF
>-|many|TRBV15|TRBJ1-5
TGTGCCACCAGCAGCCGTTGGGGGGATAGCAATCAGCCCCAGCATTTT
CATSSRWGDSNQPQHF
>TRBD2|-|TRBV7-9|TRBJ2-5
TGTGCCAGCAGCTTACTAGCGGGAGCAGAGACCCAGTACTTC
CASSLLAGAETQYF
>TRBD1|many|TRBV5-1|TRBJ2-2
TGCGCCAGCAGCAGTCCCGGGACAGGGAGCGGCAACACCGGGGAGCTGTTTTTT
CASSSPGTGSGNTGELFF
>-|-|TRBV28|TRBJ1-5
TGTGCCAGCAGTTTAGGGGGGCGGTATAGCAATCAGCCCCAGCATTTT
CASSLGGRYSNQPQHF
>TRBD1|many|TRBV11-2|TRBJ1-1
TGTGCCAGCAGCTCTCGGACAGGGGCAGTCGAGTCTTTCTTT
CASSSRTGAVESFF
>TRBD1|many|TRBV19|TRBJ1-6
TGTGCCAGTAGTAGGACAGGGGTATATAATTCACCCCTCCACTTT
CASSRTGVYNSPLHF
>TRBD1|many|TRBV28|TRBJ2-5
TGTGCCAGCAGTGCTATGGACAGGTCCAACAGAGAGACCCAGTACTTC
CASSAMDRSNRETQYF
>-|few|TRBV11-2|TRBJ2-7
TGTGCCAGCAGCCCCGTCCGGAGGGCCAGGGGCGAGCAGTACTTC
CASSPVRRARGEQYF
>TRBD2|many|TRBV18|TRBJ2-5
TGTGCCAGCTCACCCCTTGGGACTAGCGGGAAAGAGACCCAGTACTTC
CASSPLGTSGKETQYF
>TRBD1|-|TRBV7-8|TRBJ1-5
TGTGCCAGCAGCCTCCGGACAGGGAGTTTTGGTCAGCCCCAGCATTTT
CASSLRTGSFGQPQHF
>-|many|TRBV6-5|TRBJ1-1
TGTGCCAGCAGTACCCACCTGGAGTCCGAAGCTTTCTTT
CASSTHLESEAFF
>-|many|TRBV15|TRBJ2-7
TGTGCCACCAGCAGAGACATGGGCTCCTACGAGCAGTACTTC
CATSRDMGSYEQYF
>-|many|TRBV6-2/TRBV6-3|TRBJ2-7
TGTGCCAGCAAACTGTACCGGACGGAAACCTACGAGCAGTACTTC
CASKLYRTETYEQYF
>-|many|TRBV27|TRBJ1-5
TGTGCCAGTCCTGGTCAGCCCCAGCATTTT
CASPGQPQHF
>TRBD1|many|TRBV7-2|TRBJ2-5
TGTGCCAGCAGCCCCAGGGGGCAGGGGGTTTCGTACTTC
CASSPRGQGVSYF
>TRBD1|many|TRBV6-5|TRBJ2-7
TGTGCCAGCAGTCGGACAGGGACCTACGAGCAGTACTTC
CASSRTGTYEQYF
>-|-|TRBV7-2|TRBJ1-2
TGTGCCAGCAGCCCCCAGAGTAGGAGCTACACCTTC
CASSPQSRSYTF
>-|many|TRBV20-1|TRBJ2-7
TGCAGTGCTAGAGGAAGGCTGGGGGTCTACGAGCAGTACTTC
CSARGRLGVYEQYF
>TRBD2|many|TRBV6-2/TRBV6-3|TRBJ2-7
TGTGCCAGCAGAAAGCTCCTCGGCGGGGGTCCGAAAGAGCAGTACTTC
CASRKLLGGGPKEQYF
>-|many|TRBV28|TRBJ2-5
TGTGCCAGCAGTTTAGGATGGGAGAGGGGGCAAGAGACCCAGTACTTC
CASSLGWERGQETQYF
>TRBD2|many|TRBV5-1|TRBJ2-5
TGCGCCAGCAGCTCGACTAGCGGGGGAAGGGAGACCCAGTACTTC
CASSSTSGGRETQYF
>-|many|TRBV19|TRBJ1-1
TGTGCCAGTAGTATCCGGGGACGACACGATGTGAACACTGAAGCTTTCTTT
CASSIRGRHDVNTEAFF
>TRBD1|many|TRBV2|TRBJ2-7
TGTGCCAGCAGTGCCGGGACAGGGGGCTTTTACGAGCAGTACTTC
CASSAGTGGFYEQYF
>-|many|TRBV11-1|TRBJ2-2
TGTGCCAGCAGCTTAGAAGGACGGGAGACCGGGGAGCTGTTTTTT
CASSLEGRETGELFF